These 20 T cell receptor beta chains share one sample of origin, sequenced in a study of blood T cell repertoires in COVID-19. Using immunoSEQ multiplex PCR, the repertoire was profiled, and TCRdb retains in-frame clones only, with some absent. The sample has 90,000 or so clones, roughly 77% seen once; the top ten hold more than 20%. The sample consisted of peripheral blood. Every receptor here comes from a human donor in a cohort sampled during active COVID-19.

This chain links TRBV4-1 with TRBJ2-7, with 7 positions matching TRBD2. Trimming at V came to 4 bases and at J to 4 bases, leaving 13 bases not matched to a gene. Germline V lookup: CDR1 MGHRA, CDR2 YSYEKL. The CDR3 runs to 16 residues. For the CDR3, the DNA is TGCGCCAGCAGCCCCAGCGGACGTAGCGGGCCGTACGAGCAGTACTTC. It encodes CASSPSGRSGPYEQYF.

The sample holds one count of this clone. The chain is built from TRBV7-3 and TRBJ2-7; weak D call: TRBD2 (5 bases). This CDR3 region has 13 residues. V lost 5 bases, J lost 7 bases, and 15 bases lay in between. CDR1 and CDR2 from the germline V gene are SGHTA and FQGTGA. CDR3 nucleotide sequence: TGTGCCAGCAGCCCATCACCAGAGGGAGAGCAGTACTTC. It translates to CASSPSPEGEQYF. Variable domain in full (rest from reference TRBV7-3 and TRBJ2-7): GAGVSQTPSNKVTEKGKYVELRCDPISGHTALYWYRQSLGQGPEFLIYFQGTGAADDSGLPNDRFFAVRPEGSVSTLKIQRTERGDSAVYLCASSPSPEGEQYFGPGTRLTVT.

This chain links TRBV2 with TRBJ1-2, with 9 bases matching TRBD1. V shed 0 bases, J shed 8 bases, and the junction held 7 bases outside the gene matches. Germline V gene sequence: CDR1 SNHLY, CDR2 FYNNEI. This CDR3 has 15 residues. CDR3 sequence: CASSEARTGVKGYTF. CDR3 DNA: TGTGCCAGCAGTGAAGCGCGGACAGGGGTGAAAGGCTACACCTTC.

This clone has a handful of counts. The V gene is TRBV11-2, the J gene TRBJ2-7, with D tentatively TRBD2 (6 bases). The CDR3 runs 14 residues. Germline CDR1 SGHAT, CDR2 FQNNGV. Trimming pared 1 base from V and 3 bases from J, leaving 10 bases between. This CDR3 is CASSLGQRVYEQYF. DNA for the CDR3: TGTGCCAGCAGCTTAGGTCAGCGGGTCTACGAGCAGTACTTC.

Only one count was recorded for this clone. The germline gene is not matched at one end of the junction; a read error may be the cause. This rearrangement joins TRBV7-8 to TRBJ1-2, with a possible D match to TRBD1 (6 bases). The CDR3 loop spans 16 amino acids. The germline CDR1 and CDR2 sequences are SGHVS and FQNEAQ. CDR3 in DNA: TGTGCCAGCAGCCTAGCCTCTACAGGGTTGGGGTATGGCTACACCTTC. It yields the protein CASSLASTGLGYGYTF.

V usage is TRBV3-1 (or the pseudogene TRBV3-2) and J usage is TRBJ2-5; D gene uncertain. CDR3 length: 16 amino acids. V was cut by 0 bases and J by 5 bases, with 16 bases left in between. Germline assignment: CDR1 LGHDT and CDR2 YNNKEL (reference sequence). The CDR3 loop is CASSQDPPPIGETQYF. The CDR3 nucleotides read TGTGCCAGCAGCCAAGATCCCCCCCCAATCGGGGAGACCCAGTACTTC.

The chain couples TRBV6-5 to TRBJ2-5; 8 positions match TRBD2. V lost 3 bases, J lost 3 bases, and 6 bases stayed unmatched. The CDR3 consists of 15 residues. Germline CDR1 and CDR2: MNHEY and SVGAGI. The CDR3 nucleotides are TGTGCCAGCAGTTATCGGCGGGGGGCCAAAGAGACCCAGTACTTC. This codes for CASSYRRGAKETQYF.

This rearrangement joins TRBV20-1 to TRBJ2-3; TRBD2 matches at 10 bases. The CDR3 length is 15 residues. Trimming removed 3 bases from V and 4 bases from J; junction bases left unmatched: 7. From germline, CDR1 is DFQATT and CDR2 SNEGSKA (reference sequence). CDR3 in DNA: TGCAGTGCTAGTAGGCCTAGCGGGAGTTCAGATACGCAGTATTTT. Translated: CSASRPSGSSDTQYF.

The chain combines TRBV5-6 with TRBJ2-7; TRBD2 is a possible D gene (6 bases). Germline lookup yields CDR1 SGHDT and CDR2 YYEEEE. Trimming left V 4 bases short and J 2 bases short, with 16 bases between. The CDR3 extends over 15 amino acids. The CDR3 reads CASSIPPSEPYEQYF. The CDR3 DNA sequence: TGTGCCAGCAGCATACCACCTAGCGAGCCCTACGAGCAGTACTTC.

The chain combines TRBV3-1 (or the pseudogene TRBV3-2) with TRBJ2-2; 9 nucleotides align to TRBD1. V lost 4 bases to trimming and J lost 5 bases; unmatched junction nucleotides: 8. Germline values: CDR1 LGHDT, CDR2 YNNKEL (reference sequence). This CDR3 contains 16 residues. In nucleotides, the CDR3 is TGTGCCAGCAGCCTCCGGACAGGGGAAGCAACCGGGGAGCTGTTTTTT. Protein sequence: CASSLRTGEATGELFF.

The chain has TRBV12-5 and TRBJ2-3, with no clear D. V lost 5 bases and J lost 4, with 10 bases in between. The CDR3 consists of 13 residues. From germline, CDR1 is LGHNT and CDR2 FRNRAP. The CDR3 region is CASGASGSDTQYF. The CDR3 DNA reads as TGTGCTAGTGGTGCATCCGGGTCAGATACGCAGTATTTT.

This chain links TRBV5-8 with TRBJ2-1; D might be TRBD1 (6 bases). The CDR3 has 13 residues. Trimming left V 4 bases short and J 6 bases short, with 11 bases between. CDR1 SGHTS and CDR2 YDEGEE come from the germline V gene. The CDR3 region has the DNA TGTGCCAGCAGCACGGACAGATTCAATGAGCAGTTCTTC. Protein product: CASSTDRFNEQFF.

The chain is built from TRBV5-1 and TRBJ2-7; 7 bases agree with TRBD1. V dropped 3 bases and J dropped 0; count of bases not matched to a gene: 12. Germline assignment: CDR1 SGHRS and CDR2 YFSETQ. CDR3 length equals 17 residues. The CDR3 nucleotides read TGCGCCAGCAGCTCACTGCCCGGGACAGTGAGCTCCTACGAGCAGTACTTC. Its protein product is CASSSLPGTVSSYEQYF.

V usage is TRBV5-1 and J usage is TRBJ2-1; no reliable D call. The CDR3 covers 14 residues. Looked up from germline, CDR1 is SGHRS and CDR2 is YFSETQ. Trimming removed 2 bases from V and 5 bases from J, with 11 bases in between. Written as DNA, the CDR3 is TGCGCCAGCAGCTTCTCGACGGGTGACAATGAGCAGTTCTTC. This gives the protein CASSFSTGDNEQFF. Filled out from reference TRBV5-1 and TRBJ2-1, the complete variable domain reads KAGVTQTPRYLIKTRGQQVTLSCSPISGHRSVSWYQQTPGQGLQFLFEYFSETQRNKGNFPGRFSGRQFSNSRSEMNVSTLELGDSALYLCASSFSTGDNEQFFGPGTRLTVL.

The V and J genes are TRBV6-2 or TRBV6-3 and TRBJ2-7; D gene ambiguous. The CDR3 has 14 residues. The V end was cut by 4 bases, the J end by 3 bases, with 13 bases between. The germline V gene encodes CDR1 MNHEY and CDR2 SVGEGT. The CDR3: CASSFVQKHYEQYF. The CDR3 bases are TGTGCCAGCAGTTTTGTACAGAAACACTACGAGCAGTACTTC.

The V gene is TRBV7-2, the J gene TRBJ2-3, with 12 bases fitting TRBD2. There are 18 residues in the CDR3. V dropped 1 base and J dropped 4; count of bases not matched to a gene: 9. Germline loops: CDR1 SGHTA, CDR2 FQGNSA. The CDR3 DNA follows: TGTGCCAGCAGCTTAGTCGCTCGACTAGCGGGAGTTCCAGATACGCAGTATTTT. Its translation is CASSLVARLAGVPDTQYF.

V usage is TRBV5-1 and J usage is TRBJ1-2, with TRBD1 matching over 9 bases. Trimming removed 0 bases from V and 6 bases from J; junction bases left unmatched: 3. CDR1 and CDR2 from the germline V gene are SGHRS and YFSETQ. CDR3 length: 14 residues. The CDR3 loop reads CASSLEGQGDGYTF. CDR3 in DNA: TGCGCCAGCAGCTTGGAGGGACAGGGTGATGGCTACACCTTC.

The chain uses TRBV3-1 (or the pseudogene TRBV3-2) and TRBJ2-7; 13 nucleotides match TRBD2. Trimming at V came to 4 bases and at J to 2 bases, leaving 5 bases not matched to a gene. Germline CDR1 is LGHDT and CDR2 is YNNKEL (reference sequence). CDR3 length: 16 residues. Here the CDR3 DNA reads TGTGCCAGCAGCCGGGGACTAGCGGGATGGACCTACGAGCAGTACTTC. This encodes CASSRGLAGWTYEQYF.

This rearrangement joins TRBV19 to TRBJ2-7; possibly TRBD1 for D (6 bases). CDR1 and CDR2 (germline): LNHDA, SQIVND (reference sequence). V lost 11 bases and J 0 bases, leaving 29 bases between the germline ends. There are 18 residues in the CDR3. CDR3 in DNA: TGTGCCCGAGGAAAACAGGGCGCTTGTAGGAACCACTCCTACGAGCAGTACTTC. As protein: CARGKQGACRNHSYEQYF.

The V and J genes are TRBV10-2 and TRBJ1-1; TRBD1 agrees at 8 bases. The V gene end was trimmed by 2 bases and the J gene end by 5 bases; junction bases not matched to a gene: 7. The CDR3 spans 15 residues. Looked up from germline, CDR1 is WSHSY and CDR2 is SAAADI. The CDR3 region is CASSELNRGKTEAFF. The DNA for the CDR3 is TGCGCCAGCAGTGAGCTCAACAGGGGGAAAACTGAAGCTTTCTTT.